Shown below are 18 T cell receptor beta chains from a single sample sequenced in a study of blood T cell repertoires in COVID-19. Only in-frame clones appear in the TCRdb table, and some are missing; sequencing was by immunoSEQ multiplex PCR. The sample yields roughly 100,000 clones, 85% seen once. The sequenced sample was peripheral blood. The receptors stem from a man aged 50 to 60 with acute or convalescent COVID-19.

CDR3 loop: CASYLVANEKLFF. CDR3 DNA sequence: TGTGCCAGCTATCTGGTAGCTAATGAAAAACTGTTTTTT. J is TRBJ1-4 and V is TRBV2, with unresolved D. The V and J ends lost 8 bases and 3 bases respectively, with 10 bases between them. The V gene's germline CDR1 is SNHLY and CDR2 FYNNEI. The CDR3 contains 13 residues.

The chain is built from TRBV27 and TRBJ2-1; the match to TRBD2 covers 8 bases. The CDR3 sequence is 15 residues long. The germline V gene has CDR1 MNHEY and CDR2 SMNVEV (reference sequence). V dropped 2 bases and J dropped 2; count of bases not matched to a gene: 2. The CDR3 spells CASSLRGGPYNEQFF. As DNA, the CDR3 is TGTGCCAGCAGTTTACGGGGGGGGCCCTACAATGAGCAGTTCTTC.

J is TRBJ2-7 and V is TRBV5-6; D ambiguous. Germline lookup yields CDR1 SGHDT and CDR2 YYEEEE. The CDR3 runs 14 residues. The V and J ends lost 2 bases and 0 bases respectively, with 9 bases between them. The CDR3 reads CASSLTTGSYEQYF. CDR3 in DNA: TGTGCCAGCAGCTTAACGACGGGCTCCTACGAGCAGTACTTC.

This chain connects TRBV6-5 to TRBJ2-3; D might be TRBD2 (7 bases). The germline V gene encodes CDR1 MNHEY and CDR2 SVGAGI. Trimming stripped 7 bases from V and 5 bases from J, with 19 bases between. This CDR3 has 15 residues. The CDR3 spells CASIKRGGGRDTQYF. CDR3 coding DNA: TGTGCCAGCATTAAGAGGGGGGGCGGTCGAGATACGCAGTATTTT.

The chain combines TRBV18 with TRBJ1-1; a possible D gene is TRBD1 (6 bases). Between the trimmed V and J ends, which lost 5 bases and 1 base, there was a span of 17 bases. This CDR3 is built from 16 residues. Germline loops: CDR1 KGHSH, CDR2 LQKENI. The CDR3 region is CASSVLQGTGNTEAFF. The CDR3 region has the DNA TGTGCCAGCTCAGTACTACAGGGTACGGGGAACACTGAAGCTTTCTTT.

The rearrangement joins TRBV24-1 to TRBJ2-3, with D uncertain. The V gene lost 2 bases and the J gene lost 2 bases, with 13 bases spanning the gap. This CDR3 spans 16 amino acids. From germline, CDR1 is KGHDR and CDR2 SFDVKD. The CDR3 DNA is TGTGCCACCAGTGATTCCCTGAGAGATGACACAGATACGCAGTATTTT. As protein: CATSDSLRDDTDTQYF.

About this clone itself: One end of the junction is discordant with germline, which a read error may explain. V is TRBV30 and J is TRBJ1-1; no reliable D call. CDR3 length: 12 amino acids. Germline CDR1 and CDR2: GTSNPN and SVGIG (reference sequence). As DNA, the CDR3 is TGTGCCTGGAGTGGTGCTATCTCTGAGGCTTTCTTT. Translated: CAWSGAISEAFF.

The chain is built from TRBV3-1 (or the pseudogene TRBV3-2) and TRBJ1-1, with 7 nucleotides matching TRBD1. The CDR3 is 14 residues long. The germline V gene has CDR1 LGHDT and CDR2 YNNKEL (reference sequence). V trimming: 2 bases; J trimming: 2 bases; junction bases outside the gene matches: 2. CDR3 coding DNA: TGTGCCAGCAGCCAACAGGGGGGTAACACTGAAGCTTTCTTT. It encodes CASSQQGGNTEAFF.

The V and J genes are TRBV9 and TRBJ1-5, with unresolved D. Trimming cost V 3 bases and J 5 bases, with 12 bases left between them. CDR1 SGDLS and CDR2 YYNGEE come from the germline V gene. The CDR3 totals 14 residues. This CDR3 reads CASSAGMTDQPQHF. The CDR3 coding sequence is TGTGCCAGCAGCGCCGGGATGACGGATCAGCCCCAGCATTTT.

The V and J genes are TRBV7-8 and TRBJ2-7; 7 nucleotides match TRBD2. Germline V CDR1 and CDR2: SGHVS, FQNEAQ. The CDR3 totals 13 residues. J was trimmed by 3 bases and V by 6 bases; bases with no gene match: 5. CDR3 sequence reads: CASSLAEVYEQYF. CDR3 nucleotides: TGTGCCAGCAGTCTAGCGGAAGTCTACGAGCAGTACTTC. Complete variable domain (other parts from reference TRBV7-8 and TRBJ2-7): GAGVSQSPRYKVAKRGQDVALRCDPISGHVSLFWYQQALGQGPEFLTYFQNEAQLDKSGLPSDRFFAERPEGSVSTLKIQRTQQEDSAVYLCASSLAEVYEQYFGPGTRLTVT.

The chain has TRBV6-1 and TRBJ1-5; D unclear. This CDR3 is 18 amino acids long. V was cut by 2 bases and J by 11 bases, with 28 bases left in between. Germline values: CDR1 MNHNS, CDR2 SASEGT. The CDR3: CASSEFPYSARRGGTQHF. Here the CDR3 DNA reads TGTGCCAGCAGTGAATTTCCCTACTCGGCCAGGCGGGGAGGGACCCAGCATTTT.

The CDR3 is CASSLALLNNEQFF. CDR3 DNA sequence: TGTGCCAGCAGCTTAGCACTGCTTAACAATGAGCAGTTCTTC. The chain is built from TRBV11-2 and TRBJ2-1; D is unresolved. This CDR3 region has 14 residues. The V end lost 1 base, the J end lost 5 bases, and 9 bases lay between the germline ends. Germline V lookup: CDR1 SGHAT, CDR2 FQNNGV.

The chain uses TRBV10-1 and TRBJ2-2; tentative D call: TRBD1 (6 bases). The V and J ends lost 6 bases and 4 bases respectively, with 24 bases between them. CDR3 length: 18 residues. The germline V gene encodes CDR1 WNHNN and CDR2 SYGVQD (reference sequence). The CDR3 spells CASSPQSTRQAVTGELFF. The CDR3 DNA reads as TGCGCCAGCAGCCCTCAATCCACGCGACAGGCGGTCACCGGGGAGCTGTTTTTT.

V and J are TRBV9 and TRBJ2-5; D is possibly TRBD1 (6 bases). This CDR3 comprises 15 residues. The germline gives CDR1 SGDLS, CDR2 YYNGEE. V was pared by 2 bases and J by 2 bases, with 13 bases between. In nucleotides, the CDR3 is TGTGCCAGCAGCGTGGTCGGACAGACACAAGAGACCCAGTACTTC. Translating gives CASSVVGQTQETQYF. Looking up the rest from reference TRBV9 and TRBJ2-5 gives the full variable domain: DSGVTQTPKHLITATGQRVTLRCSPRSGDLSVYWYQQSLDQGLQFLIQYYNGEERAKGNILERFSAQQFPDLHSELNLSSLELGDSALYFCASSVVGQTQETQYFGPGTRLLVL.

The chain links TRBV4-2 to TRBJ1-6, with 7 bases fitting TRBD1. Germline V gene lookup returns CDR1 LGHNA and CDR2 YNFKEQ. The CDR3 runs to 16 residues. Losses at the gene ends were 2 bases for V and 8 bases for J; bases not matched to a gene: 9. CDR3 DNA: TGTGCCAGCAGCCAAAACATCCGGGACAGATATTCACCCCTCCACTTT. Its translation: CASSQNIRDRYSPLHF.

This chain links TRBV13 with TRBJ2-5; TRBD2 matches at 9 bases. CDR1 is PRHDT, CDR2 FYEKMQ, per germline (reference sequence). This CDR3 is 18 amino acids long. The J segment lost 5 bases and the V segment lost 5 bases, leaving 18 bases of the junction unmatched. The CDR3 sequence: CASSRKGPVAGVEETQYF. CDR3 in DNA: TGTGCCAGCAGCCGGAAGGGGCCTGTAGCGGGAGTTGAGGAGACCCAGTACTTC.

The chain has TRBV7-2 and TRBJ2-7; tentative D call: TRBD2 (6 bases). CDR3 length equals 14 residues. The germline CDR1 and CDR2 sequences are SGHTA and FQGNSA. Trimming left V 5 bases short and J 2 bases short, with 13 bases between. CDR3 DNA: TGTGCCAGCAGCGAAGACTGGGGGGCCTACGAGCAGTACTTC. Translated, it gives CASSEDWGAYEQYF.

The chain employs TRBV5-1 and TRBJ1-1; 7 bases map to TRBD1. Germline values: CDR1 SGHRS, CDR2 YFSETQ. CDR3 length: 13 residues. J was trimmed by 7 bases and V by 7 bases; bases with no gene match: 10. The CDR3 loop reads CASPRDRRNEAFF. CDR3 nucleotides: TGCGCCAGCCCCCGGGACAGAAGAAATGAAGCTTTCTTT. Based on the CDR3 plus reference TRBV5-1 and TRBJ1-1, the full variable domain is KAGVTQTPRYLIKTRGQQVTLSCSPISGHRSVSWYQQTPGQGLQFLFEYFSETQRNKGNFPGRFSGRQFSNSRSEMNVSTLELGDSALYLCASPRDRRNEAFFGQGTRLTVV.